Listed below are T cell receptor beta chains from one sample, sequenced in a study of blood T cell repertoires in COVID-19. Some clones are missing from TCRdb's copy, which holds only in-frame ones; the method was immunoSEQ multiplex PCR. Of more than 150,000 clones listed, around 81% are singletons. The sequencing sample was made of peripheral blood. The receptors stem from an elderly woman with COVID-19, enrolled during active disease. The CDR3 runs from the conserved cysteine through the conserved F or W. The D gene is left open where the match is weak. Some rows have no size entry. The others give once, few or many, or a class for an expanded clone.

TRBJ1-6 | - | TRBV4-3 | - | CASSRSPGQNNSPLHF | TGCGCCAGCAGCCGAAGCCCAGGCCAAAATAATTCACCCCTCCACTTT
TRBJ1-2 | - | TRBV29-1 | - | CSVGGNYGYTF | TGCAGCGTCGGGGGGAACTATGGCTACACCTTC
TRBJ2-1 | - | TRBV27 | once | CASSLALRGNEQFF | TGTGCCAGCAGTTTAGCCTTACGGGGGAATGAGCAGTTCTTC
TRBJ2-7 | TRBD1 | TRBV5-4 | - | CASSPTDRPDGQYF | TGTGCCAGCAGCCCTACGGACAGGCCCGATGGGCAGTACTTC
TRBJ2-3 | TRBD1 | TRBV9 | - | CASSAWFGQGTDTQYF | TGTGCCAGCAGCGCCTGGTTCGGACAGGGGACAGATACGCAGTATTTT
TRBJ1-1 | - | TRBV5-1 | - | CASSRDMNTEAFF | TGCGCCAGCAGTCGGGACATGAACACTGAAGCTTTCTTT
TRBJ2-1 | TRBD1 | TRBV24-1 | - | CATSETGGGSYNEQFF | TGTGCCACCAGTGAGACAGGGGGCGGAAGCTACAATGAGCAGTTCTTC
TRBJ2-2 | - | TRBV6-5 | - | CASTLKGGFSGELFF | TGTGCCAGCACCCTAAAGGGGGGGTTCAGCGGGGAGCTGTTTTTT
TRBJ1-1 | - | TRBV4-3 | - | CASSQDLRDTEAFF | TGCGCCAGCAGCCAAGATCTCAGGGACACTGAAGCTTTCTTT
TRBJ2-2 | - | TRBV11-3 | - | CASSFTGSTGELFF | TGTGCCAGCAGCTTCACAGGGTCCACCGGGGAGCTGTTTTTT
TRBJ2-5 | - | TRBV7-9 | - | CASSLFGWGREETQYF | TGTGCCAGCAGCTTATTCGGGTGGGGGCGAGAAGAGACCCAGTACTTC
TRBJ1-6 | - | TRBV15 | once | CATSRVGESPLHF | TGTGCCACCAGCAGAGTAGGAGAATCACCCCTCCACTTT
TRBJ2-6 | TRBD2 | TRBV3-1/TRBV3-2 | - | CASRQNPTLAGGLGGANVLTF | TGTGCCAGCAGACAAAATCCAACCTTAGCGGGAGGGCTAGGTGGGGCCAACGTCCTGACTTTC
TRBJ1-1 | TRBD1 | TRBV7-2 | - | CASSKWDSLNTEAFF | TGTGCCAGCAGCAAATGGGACAGCCTGAACACTGAAGCTTTCTTT
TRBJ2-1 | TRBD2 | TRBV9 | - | CASSPGTSDGEQFF | TGTGCCAGCAGCCCGGGGACTAGCGATGGTGAGCAGTTCTTC
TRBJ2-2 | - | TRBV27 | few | CASTADYTGELFF | TGTGCCAGCACGGCAGACTACACCGGGGAGCTGTTTTTT
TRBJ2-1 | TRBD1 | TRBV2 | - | CASRADRNNEQFF | TGTGCCAGCAGGGCGGACAGGAACAATGAGCAGTTCTTC
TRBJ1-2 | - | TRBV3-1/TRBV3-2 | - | CASSQEGSRVGGYTF | TGTGCCAGCAGCCAAGAAGGCTCCAGGGTAGGCGGCTACACCTTC
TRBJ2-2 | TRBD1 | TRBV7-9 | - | CASSLQPGQGTDTGELFF | TGTGCCAGCAGCTTACAACCGGGACAGGGGACCGACACCGGGGAGCTGTTTTTT
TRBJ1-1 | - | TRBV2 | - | CASSELGGASSEAFF | TGTGCCAGCAGTGAATTGGGGGGGGCATCATCTGAAGCTTTCTTT
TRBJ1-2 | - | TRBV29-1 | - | CSVERAGYTF | TGCAGCGTTGAGAGGGCGGGCTACACCTTC
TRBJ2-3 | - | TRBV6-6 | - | CASSYSLTDTQYF | TGTGCCAGCAGTTACAGCCTCACAGATACGCAGTATTTT
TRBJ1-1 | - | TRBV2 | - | CASREDRSLNTEAFF | TGTGCCAGCAGGGAAGACAGGTCATTGAACACTGAAGCTTTCTTT
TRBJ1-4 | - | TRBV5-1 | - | CASSLRGFNEKLFF | TGCGCCAGCAGCTTGCGGGGGTTTAATGAAAAACTGTTTTTT
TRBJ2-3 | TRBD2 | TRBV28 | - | CASSWGLAGLTDTQYF | TGTGCCAGCAGTTGGGGACTAGCGGGGCTCACAGATACGCAGTATTTT
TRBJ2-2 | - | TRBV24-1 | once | CATSDFSGTGELFF | TGTGCCACCAGTGATTTCTCAGGCACCGGGGAGCTGTTTTTT
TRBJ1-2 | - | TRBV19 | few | CASSTLEGKREGYTF | TGTGCCAGTAGTACGCTCGAAGGGAAGAGGGAAGGCTACACCTTC
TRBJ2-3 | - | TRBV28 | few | CASSSLYQDTQYF | TGTGCCAGCAGTTCCCTCTATCAAGATACGCAGTATTTT
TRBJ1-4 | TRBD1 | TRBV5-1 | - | CASSLTGGSEKLFF | TGCGCCAGCAGCTTAACAGGGGGCAGTGAAAAACTGTTTTTT
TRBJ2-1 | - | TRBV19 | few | CASSMRGLIVTYNEQFF | TGTGCCAGTAGTATGCGGGGGCTTATCGTTACCTACAATGAGCAGTTCTTC
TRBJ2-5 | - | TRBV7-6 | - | CASSLTVNWGETQYF | TGTGCCAGCAGCTTAACCGTTAATTGGGGCGAGACCCAGTACTTC
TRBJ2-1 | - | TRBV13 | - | CASSPPPGRNEQFF | TGTGCCAGCAGCCCACCCCCGGGGAGGAATGAGCAGTTCTTC
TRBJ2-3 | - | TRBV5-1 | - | CASSFLGLAQSTDTQYF | TGCGCCAGCAGCTTCCTTGGGCTAGCCCAGAGCACAGATACGCAGTATTTT
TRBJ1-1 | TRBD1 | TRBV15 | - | CATSRDADRVDTEAFF | TGTGCCACCAGCAGAGATGCGGACAGGGTGGACACTGAAGCTTTCTTT
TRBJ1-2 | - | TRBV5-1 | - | CASSRAEGGYSYTF | TGCGCCAGCAGTAGAGCGGAGGGAGGCTATAGCTACACCTTC
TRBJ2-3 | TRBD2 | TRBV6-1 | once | CASSETLAGGTDTQYF | TGTGCCAGCAGTGAAACACTAGCGGGAGGGACAGATACGCAGTATTTT
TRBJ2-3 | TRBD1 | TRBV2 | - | CASSYRGRTDTQYF | TGTGCCAGCAGCTACAGGGGGCGGACAGATACGCAGTATTTT
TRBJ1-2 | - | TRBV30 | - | CAWDRHANNYGYTF | TGTGCCTGGGACCGACACGCGAATAACTATGGCTACACCTTC
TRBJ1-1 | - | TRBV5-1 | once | CASSLYLNTEAFF | TGCGCCAGCAGCTTGTATCTGAACACTGAAGCTTTCTTT
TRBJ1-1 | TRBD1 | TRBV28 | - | CASSSPHRGGNTEAFF | TGTGCCAGCAGTTCCCCACACAGGGGAGGGAACACTGAAGCTTTCTTT
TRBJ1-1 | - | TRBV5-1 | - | CASSFDRGWTEAFF | TGCGCCAGCAGCTTCGACCGGGGATGGACTGAAGCTTTCTTT
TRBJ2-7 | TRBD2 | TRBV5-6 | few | CASSWGLAGGGEQYF | TGTGCCAGCAGCTGGGGACTGGCGGGAGGAGGCGAGCAGTACTTC
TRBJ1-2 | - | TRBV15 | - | CATSRDGLDSDGYTF | TGTGCCACCAGCAGAGATGGCCTGGACAGCGATGGCTACACCTTC
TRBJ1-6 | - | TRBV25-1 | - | CASTPGGKVSPLHF | TGTGCCAGCACCCCCGGAGGGAAGGTTTCACCCCTCCACTTT
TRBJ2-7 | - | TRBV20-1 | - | CSASLSYEQYF | TGCAGTGCGTCACTCTCCTACGAGCAGTACTTC
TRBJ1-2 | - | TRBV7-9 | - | CASSLEGGYTF | TGTGCCAGCAGCTTGGAGGGCGGCTACACCTTC